Below, 21 T cell receptor beta chains from the same sample are listed, as sequenced in a study of liver allograft versus peripheral blood T cells. Study overall: Transplanted livers held T cell receptor repertoires, and these were compared with repertoires in recipients' peripheral blood.

TCRdb reanalysed the reads using MiXCR and keeps one entry per CDR3 protein. The data hold roughly 1,100 distinct CDR3 sequences, with over 15% observed a single time. The receptors here all came from a human patient who had a liver transplant. T cells may partly derive from the graft donor.

This clonotype is termed medium-sized. The V gene is TRBV28, the J gene TRBJ1-4; the D is unclear. The germline V gene encodes CDR1 MDHEN and CDR2 SYDVKM. This CDR3 is 15 amino acids long. With 6 bases removed from V and 0 bases from J, the gap between germline ends came to 11 bases. CDR3 amino acids: CASRPHYPTNEKLFF. CDR3 nucleotide sequence: TGTGCCAGCAGGCCACATTACCCAACTAATGAAAAACTGTTTTTT. The variable domain in full, completed from reference TRBV28 and TRBJ1-4, reads DVKVTQSSRYLVKRTGEKVFLECVQDMDHENMFWYRQDPGLGLRLIYFSYDVKMKEKGDIPEGYSVSREKKERFSLILESASTNQTSMYLCASRPHYPTNEKLFFGSGTQLSVL.

This clonotype is categorized as medium-sized. The gene calls are TRBV29-1 and TRBJ2-7; 7 nucleotides agree with TRBD1. Germline V gene lookup returns CDR1 SQVTM and CDR2 ANQGSEA. Losses at the gene ends were 2 bases for V and 5 bases for J; bases not matched to a gene: 9. This CDR3 contains 14 residues. The CDR3 DNA reads TGCAGCGTTGAAAAGGGGGCGGACGGGGACGAGCAGTACTTC. Protein: CSVEKGADGDEQYF.

Comments on this clonotype: A much larger clone lies a single base off, so this may be a read error. The rearrangement uses TRBV10-3 and TRBJ1-2; D is perhaps TRBD1 (5 bases). V gave up 5 bases and J gave up 5 bases, with 24 bases separating them. The CDR3 runs to 17 residues. Germline CDR1 is ENHRY and CDR2 is SYGVKD. CDR3 in amino acids: CAISLDHGHPGDYGYTF. CDR3 sequence (DNA): TGTGCCATCAGTCTCGACCATGGACACCCCGGGGATTATGGCTACACCTTC.

This clonotype is categorized as medium-sized. V and J are TRBV27 and TRBJ2-7; 8 bases are a match to TRBD1. The CDR3 spans 14 residues. With 5 bases clipped from V and 4 bases from J, the junction kept 7 bases outside the gene matches. Germline V gene lookup returns CDR1 MNHEY and CDR2 SMNVEV (reference sequence). The CDR3 protein is CASSGQGNRYEQYF. For the CDR3, the DNA is TGTGCCAGCAGTGGACAGGGAAATCGTTACGAGCAGTACTTC.

This clonotype was seen a few times. The genes are TRBV20-1 and TRBJ2-5; 7 nucleotides align to TRBD1. J lost 5 bases, V lost 0 bases, and 6 bases had no gene match. The germline gives CDR1 DFQATT, CDR2 SNEGSKA (reference sequence). CDR3 size: 14 residues. This chain's CDR3 is CSARDKTGWETQYF. The CDR3 DNA reads as TGCAGTGCTAGAGACAAGACAGGGTGGGAGACCCAGTACTTC.

This clonotype occurred many times. The chain is built from TRBV28 and TRBJ2-2; no firm D call. The CDR3 totals 12 residues. V was cut by 2 bases and J by 9 bases, with 7 bases left in between. Germline CDR1 MDHEN, CDR2 SYDVKM. CDR3 in amino acids: CASSLNLRELFF. In DNA form, the CDR3 reads TGTGCCAGCAGTTTAAATCTGAGGGAGCTGTTTTTT.

The chain is built from TRBV3-1 and TRBJ1-2; D is possibly TRBD1 (5 bases). The V gene lost 0 bases and the J gene lost 0 bases, with 14 bases spanning the gap. The germline gives CDR1 LGHDT, CDR2 YNNKEL (reference sequence). The length of the CDR3 is 17 residues. The CDR3 DNA reads TGTGCCAGCAGCCAAGATGGAGGACATCCGGCTAACTATGGCTACACCTTC. Translation: CASSQDGGHPANYGYTF.

This clonotype appeared many times. This chain uses TRBV28 with TRBJ2-7; 9 nucleotides match TRBD1. The germline V gene has CDR1 MDHEN and CDR2 SYDVKM. V lost 5 bases and J lost 2; bases outside the gene matches: 4. This CDR3 has 14 residues. CDR3 sequence: CASSRQGVAYEQYF. The CDR3 DNA sequence: TGTGCCAGCAGTCGACAGGGGGTAGCCTACGAGCAGTACTTC.

This clonotype was detected many times. The V gene is TRBV11-2, the J gene TRBJ1-1; the match to TRBD1 covers 8 bases. Germline lookup yields CDR1 SGHAT and CDR2 FQNNGV. The CDR3 is 18 residues long. The junction had 15 bases not matched to a gene; V was cut back by 1 base and J by 5 bases. The CDR3 sequence: CASSLGSGGAVRWTEAFF. Written as DNA, the CDR3 is TGTGCCAGCAGCTTAGGTTCAGGGGGCGCGGTTAGGTGGACTGAAGCTTTCTTT.

This clonotype counts as medium-sized (0.01 to 0.1%). CDR3 sequence reads: CASSIAQAGVYNEQFF. The CDR3 DNA sequence: TGTGCCAGTAGTATAGCGCAAGCGGGAGTTTATAATGAGCAGTTCTTC. The rearrangement uses TRBV19 and TRBJ2-1, with 8 bases that match TRBD2. The CDR3 contains 16 residues. CDR1 LNHDA and CDR2 SQIVND come from the germline V gene (reference sequence). J lost 7 bases, V lost 1 base, and 9 bases had no gene match.

The genes are TRBV6-6 and TRBJ1-4; 10 bases fit TRBD1. The V gene's germline CDR1 is MNHNY and CDR2 SVGAGI (reference sequence). The V gene end was trimmed by 0 bases and the J gene end by 7 bases; junction bases not matched to a gene: 11. CDR3 size: 18 residues. The CDR3 DNA reads as TGTGCCAGCAGTTACTCGTTTCTCCCGGGACAGGGGCGTGAAAAACTGTTTTTT. This gives the protein CASSYSFLPGQGREKLFF.

This clonotype is medium-sized by share. J is TRBJ1-2 and V is TRBV27; TRBD1 matches at 8 bases. The V gene's germline CDR1 is MNHEY and CDR2 SMNVEV (reference sequence). The CDR3 totals 19 residues. V lost 3 bases to trimming and J lost 2 bases; unmatched junction nucleotides: 17. The CDR3, as DNA: TGTGCCAGCAGTTTCATTCATCTACTCGGGACAGGAGCAAACTATGGCTACACCTTC. Its translation is CASSFIHLLGTGANYGYTF.

As concerns this clonotype: This may come from a read error, since a much larger clone is one base off. The chain links TRBV6-1 to TRBJ2-7; D is unclear. The CDR3 runs 14 residues. The V and J ends lost 7 bases and 2 bases respectively, with 15 bases between them. Per the germline V gene, CDR1 is MNHNS and CDR2 is SASEGT. CDR3 nucleotide sequence: TGTGCCAGCACTTTACAGAGGAATACCTACGAGCAGTACTTC. Encoded protein: CASTLQRNTYEQYF.

Within the sample, this clonotype is medium-sized (0.01 to 0.1%). V and J are TRBV24-1 and TRBJ1-5; 7 nucleotides align to TRBD1. The germline CDR1 and CDR2 sequences are KGHDR and SFDVKD. Germline trimming cut 3 bases from V and 0 bases from J; bases unmatched to any gene: 4. This CDR3 has 16 residues. The CDR3, as DNA: TGTGCCACCAGTGATGCGACAGGGTATAGCAATCAGCCCCAGCATTTT. It yields the protein CATSDATGYSNQPQHF.

This chain joins TRBV9 and TRBJ2-1; no reliable D call. With 0 bases removed from V and 8 bases from J, the gap between germline ends came to 9 bases. Germline V gives CDR1 SGDLS, CDR2 YYNGEE. The CDR3 length is 13 residues. This chain's CDR3 is CASSVAPRDEQFF. The CDR3 DNA sequence: TGTGCCAGCAGCGTAGCGCCCAGAGATGAGCAGTTCTTC.

Sample share makes this clonotype medium-sized. The CDR3 sequence: CASSLLVAGTDTQYF. The CDR3, as DNA: TGTGCCAGCAGTTTATTGGTAGCGGGGACAGATACGCAGTATTTT. J is TRBJ2-3 and V is TRBV12-3 or TRBV12-4; 8 bases fit TRBD2. The CDR3 spans 15 residues. With V trimmed by 2 bases and J by 3 bases, 4 bases remained unmatched.

This clonotype was observed a handful of times. This chain's CDR3 is CASSLSRDRAYEQYF. The CDR3 DNA follows: TGTGCCAGCAGCTTGTCCCGGGACAGAGCCTACGAGCAGTACTTC. The gene calls are TRBV5-4 and TRBJ2-7, with TRBD1 identical over 7 bases. The CDR3 extends over 15 amino acids. Germline CDR1 SGHNT, CDR2 YYREEE (reference sequence). With V trimmed by 1 base and J by 2 bases, 6 bases remained unmatched.

The rearrangement links TRBV30 to TRBJ1-5, with D possibly matching TRBD1 (5 bases). Germline CDR1 is GTSNPN and CDR2 is SVGIG (reference sequence). The V and J ends lost 1 base and 1 base respectively, with 14 bases between them. The CDR3 sequence is 16 residues long. CDR3 region: CAWSAPGGVSNQPQHF. CDR3 nucleotide sequence: TGTGCCTGGAGTGCCCCTGGAGGGGTGAGCAATCAGCCCCAGCATTTT.

This clonotype was seen ten or more times. V is TRBV6-2 or TRBV6-3 and J is TRBJ1-1; the D is unclear. Germline V gene lookup returns CDR1 MNHEY and CDR2 SVGEGT. The CDR3 is made up of 13 amino acids. With 2 bases removed from V and 11 bases from J, the gap between germline ends came to 15 bases. The CDR3 sequence is CASSYLAGQEAFF. CDR3 sequence (DNA): TGTGCCAGCAGTTACCTGGCCGGTCAGGAGGCTTTCTTT.

This clonotype is labeled medium-sized. V usage is TRBV28 and J usage is TRBJ1-6, with D maybe TRBD1 (5 bases). This CDR3 contains 15 residues. Per the germline V gene, CDR1 is MDHEN and CDR2 is SYDVKM. V was trimmed by 2 bases and J by 10 bases, leaving 15 bases between them. CDR3 loop: CASSLVRQGSSPLHF. DNA for the CDR3: TGTGCCAGCAGTTTAGTCAGGCAGGGAAGCTCACCCCTCCACTTT.

By sample share, this clonotype is medium-sized. The J gene is TRBJ2-7, the V gene TRBV20-1; possibly TRBD2 for D (6 bases). V lost 4 bases and J lost 0, with 16 bases in between. The CDR3 has 15 residues. Germline V gives CDR1 DFQATT, CDR2 SNEGSKA (reference sequence). CDR3 loop: CSAKAMLAPSYEQYF. In DNA, the CDR3 is TGCAGTGCTAAGGCCATGCTAGCGCCCTCCTACGAGCAGTACTTC.